Presented here are 15 T cell receptor beta chains from one specimen sequenced in a study of T cell responses to AZD1222 COVID-19 vaccine. Some clones are missing from TCRdb's copy, which holds only in-frame ones; the method was immunoSEQ multiplex PCR. The sample includes fewer than 75,000 clones, about 93% seen only once; the top ten take about 5.7%. Sequencing used peripheral blood, obtained 28 days after the second dose of the MenACWY control vaccine. These receptors all stem from an adult who received the MenACWY meningococcal vaccine as a control.

The J gene is TRBJ2-1, the V gene TRBV7-9, with 8 bases lining up with TRBD2. CDR3 length: 16 amino acids. With 3 bases clipped from V and 6 bases from J, the junction kept 10 bases outside the gene matches. CDR1 is SEHNR and CDR2 is FQNEAQ in the germline V gene (reference sequence). The chain's CDR3 is CASSLTTSGAFNEQFF. The CDR3 DNA sequence: TGTGCCAGCAGCTTGACAACTAGCGGCGCCTTCAATGAGCAGTTCTTC.

The chain combines TRBV6-5 with TRBJ2-1; possibly TRBD2 for D (5 bases). The CDR3 has 13 residues. Between the trimmed V and J ends, which lost 5 bases and 6 bases, there was a span of 11 bases. Per germline, CDR1 MNHEY and CDR2 SVGAGI. The CDR3 nucleotides read TGTGCCAGCAGTCGCGGACTCTTCAATGAGCAGTTCTTC. It encodes CASSRGLFNEQFF.

V usage is TRBV5-4 and J usage is TRBJ1-1, with a weak D call TRBD1 (6 bases). The V gene lost 6 bases and the J gene lost 5 bases, with 23 bases spanning the gap. The CDR3 spans 16 residues. Germline assignment: CDR1 SGHNT and CDR2 YYREEE (reference sequence). The DNA of the CDR3 is TGTGCCAGCACGTTGAGCTGGATGGGGGCGCGAACTGAAGCTTTCTTT. Amino acids: CASTLSWMGARTEAFF.

The chain has TRBV28 and TRBJ1-2, with D hard to call. CDR1 is MDHEN and CDR2 is SYDVKM in the germline V gene. This CDR3 has 12 amino acids. Trimming took off 5 bases at V and 5 bases at J, with 9 bases between the two ends. The CDR3 DNA follows: TGTGCCAGCAGTCAGAAGCCGTATGGCTACACCTTC. Translated, it gives CASSQKPYGYTF.

The chain recombines TRBV4-2 with TRBJ2-7; 10 positions match TRBD1. V trimming: 0 bases; J trimming: 6 bases; junction bases outside the gene matches: 11. The CDR3 is 17 amino acids. Germline CDR1 and CDR2: LGHNA and YNFKEQ. CDR3: CASSQDSGGTGDFEQYF. The CDR3 DNA reads TGTGCCAGCAGCCAAGATTCAGGCGGGACAGGGGATTTCGAGCAGTACTTC.

The CDR3 loop reads CASSLYSGEQFF. CDR3 DNA sequence: TGTGCCAGCAGTTTGTATAGCGGGGAGCAGTTCTTC. The gene calls are TRBV28 and TRBJ2-1, with 7 bases fitting TRBD2. The CDR3 totals 12 residues. The V segment lost 3 bases and the J segment 10 bases; nucleotides outside the gene matches: 3. Germline CDR1 and CDR2: MDHEN and SYDVKM.

J is TRBJ1-4 and V is TRBV21-1; TRBD1 was called by the table and not checked on the DNA. TRBV21-1 is an annotated pseudogene. The CDR3 consists of 17 residues. CDR3: CASSKAAGPGGNEKLFF. CDR3 nucleotides: TGTGCCAGCAGCAAAGCCGCCGGGCCAGGGGGCAATGAAAAACTGTTTTTT.

The chain uses TRBV11-2 and TRBJ2-2; a weak D match, TRBD2 (6 bases). The CDR3 length is 16 residues. Germline V gene lookup returns CDR1 SGHAT and CDR2 FQNNGV. The V end lost 3 bases, the J end lost 0 bases, and 11 bases lay between the germline ends. In DNA form, the CDR3 reads TGTGCCAGCAGCTTCTGGGGCGGGACGAACACCGGGGAGCTGTTTTTT. Translating gives CASSFWGGTNTGELFF.

V gene TRBV5-1 combines with J gene TRBJ1-5; no clear D. Germline CDR1 and CDR2: SGHRS and YFSETQ. Trimming took 2 bases from V and 0 from J, leaving 6 bases between them. This CDR3 comprises 14 residues. CDR3 amino acids: CASSLGVSNQPQHF. The CDR3, as DNA: TGCGCCAGCAGCTTAGGCGTTAGCAATCAGCCCCAGCATTTT. Full variable domain (remainder filled in from reference TRBV5-1 and TRBJ1-5): KAGVTQTPRYLIKTRGQQVTLSCSPISGHRSVSWYQQTPGQGLQFLFEYFSETQRNKGNFPGRFSGRQFSNSRSEMNVSTLELGDSALYLCASSLGVSNQPQHFGDGTRLSIL.

The rearrangement links TRBV2 to TRBJ1-2; 9 positions match TRBD1. The CDR3 extends over 15 amino acids. V lost 7 bases and J lost 1; bases outside the gene matches: 7. The germline V gene encodes CDR1 SNHLY and CDR2 FYNNEI. CDR3 bases: TGTGCCAGCATGGGACAGGGTGCCCTTAACTATGGCTACACCTTC. Translating gives CASMGQGALNYGYTF.

The chain recombines TRBV11-2 with TRBJ2-5; 9 positions match TRBD2. Germline V gives CDR1 SGHAT, CDR2 FQNNGV. CDR3 size: 18 residues. V gave up 4 bases and J gave up 0 bases; unmatched junction bases: 12. CDR3 in amino acids: CASSSWGTSGRDQETQYF. CDR3 DNA: TGTGCCAGCAGCTCTTGGGGAACTAGCGGGCGAGACCAAGAGACCCAGTACTTC.

The chain carries TRBV29-1 and TRBJ2-7, with D possibly being TRBD2 (6 bases). CDR1 SQVTM and CDR2 ANQGSEA come from the germline V gene. V was pared by 4 bases and J by 4 bases, with 14 bases between. CDR3 size: 13 residues. The DNA for the CDR3 is TGCAGCGTTGCTAGCGAGATCGTTTACGAGCAGTACTTC. This sequence encodes CSVASEIVYEQYF.

V and J are TRBV7-2 and TRBJ1-4, with 9 bases fitting TRBD1. The V gene end was trimmed by 4 bases and the J gene end by 4 bases; junction bases not matched to a gene: 4. Germline V gene lookup returns CDR1 SGHTA and CDR2 FQGNSA. The CDR3 is made up of 15 amino acids. Here the CDR3 reads CASSSQGARNEKLFF. In DNA, the CDR3 is TGTGCCAGCAGCTCACAGGGGGCTCGTAATGAAAAACTGTTTTTT.

The rearrangement joins TRBV7-9 to TRBJ1-6; D is ambiguous. The germline gives CDR1 SEHNR, CDR2 FQNEAQ (reference sequence). The CDR3 is 12 residues long. V dropped 5 bases and J dropped 14 bases, with 13 bases sitting between them. The CDR3 nucleotides read TGTGCCAGCAGCCGGGAAACTCAATCCCTCCACTTT. This translates into CASSRETQSLHF. Full variable domain (rest looked up from reference TRBV7-9 and TRBJ1-6): DTGVSQNPRHKITKRGQNVTFRCDPISEHNRLYWYRQTLGQGPEFLTYFQNEAQLEKSRLLSDRFSAERPKGSFSTLEIQRTEQGDSAMYLCASSRETQSLHFGNGTRLTVT.

The chain recombines TRBV7-3 with TRBJ2-1; perhaps TRBD2 as D (6 bases). Trimming left V 2 bases short and J 9 bases short, with 14 bases between. This CDR3 has 14 residues. Germline CDR1 reads SGHTA; CDR2 reads FQGTGA. The CDR3: CASSLVAGTGEQFF. The CDR3 DNA follows: TGTGCCAGCAGCTTAGTGGCGGGGACGGGTGAGCAGTTCTTC.